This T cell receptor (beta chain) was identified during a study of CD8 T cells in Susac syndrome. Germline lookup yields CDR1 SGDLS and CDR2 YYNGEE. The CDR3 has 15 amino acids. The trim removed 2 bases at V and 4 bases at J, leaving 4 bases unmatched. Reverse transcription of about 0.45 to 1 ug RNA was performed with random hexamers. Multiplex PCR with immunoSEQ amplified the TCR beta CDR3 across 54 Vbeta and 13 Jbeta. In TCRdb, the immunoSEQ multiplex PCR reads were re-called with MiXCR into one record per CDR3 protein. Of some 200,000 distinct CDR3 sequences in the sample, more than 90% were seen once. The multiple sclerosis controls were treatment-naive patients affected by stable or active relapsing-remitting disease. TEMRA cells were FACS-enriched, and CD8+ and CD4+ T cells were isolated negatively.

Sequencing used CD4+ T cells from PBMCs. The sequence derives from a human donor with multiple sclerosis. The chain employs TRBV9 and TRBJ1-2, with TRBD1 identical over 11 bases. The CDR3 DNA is TGTGCCAGCAGCGTGACCGGGACAGGGGGCTATGGCTACACCTTC. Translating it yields CASSVTGTGGYGYTF. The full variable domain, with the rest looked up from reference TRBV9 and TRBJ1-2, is DSGVTQTPKHLITATGQRVTLRCSPRSGDLSVYWYQQSLDQGLQFLIQYYNGEERAKGNILERFSAQQFPDLHSELNLSSLELGDSALYFCASSVTGTGGYGYTFGSGTRLTVV.